This T cell receptor (beta chain) was profiled in a study of cytomegalovirus exposure and HLA in healthy donors. Broader study findings: Cytomegalovirus-associated TCR beta chains were listed, numbering 150 to 200.

As for this clone: Antigen unknown.

Germline V CDR1 and CDR2: SNHLY, FYNNEI. The germline V and J ends were trimmed by 5 bases and 1 base, with 8 bases remaining between them. The CDR3 is 13 residues long. Donors were drawn from the roughly 120-subject validation cohort, separate from the roughly 700-subject first cohort. Profiling relied on immunoSEQ multiplex PCR, and the TCRdb table lists in-frame clones only, not all of them. The table records roughly 70,000 clones, 85% of them present only once. The source material was PBMCs. The rearrangement joins TRBV2 to TRBJ2-5; possibly TRBD2 for D (5 bases). The clonotype comes from a man aged 25-45 years in good health and CMV-seronegative. The CDR3 loop is CASSKEVQETQYF. CDR3 coding DNA: TGTGCCAGCAGTAAGGAGGTCCAAGAGACCCAGTACTTC. The variable domain in full, completed from reference TRBV2 and TRBJ2-5, reads EPEVTQTPSHQVTQMGQEVILRCVPISNHLYFYWYRQILGQKVEFLVSFYNNEISEKSEIFDDQFSVERPDGSNFTLKIRSTKLEDSAMYFCASSKEVQETQYFGPGTRLLVL.